This T cell receptor beta chain was identified during a study of blood T cell repertoires in COVID-19. Study in general: Donors in the United States, Italy and Spain gave samples during acute or convalescent COVID-19. In each case, the material was cDNA or gDNA derived from T cells, B-cell-depleted T cells, or PBMCs.

CDR3 length equals 15 residues. CDR1 and CDR2 (germline): MDHEN, SYDVKM. Trimming at V came to 0 bases and at J to 5 bases, leaving 7 bases not matched to a gene. As processed by the authors: Reference gene primers were amplified, and this amplification served to estimate nucleated cell counts. Assay used: immunoSEQ multiplex PCR; TCRdb lists only in-frame clones, some missing. V and J calls and clone size are copied from that table; D and trimming were computed from the DNA. Here the sample spans some 290,000 clones, 81% being singletons. This clone occurred many times. Material for sequencing was peripheral blood. The receptor was derived from a woman between 55 and 75 years old with active or convalescent COVID-19. This chain links TRBV28 with TRBJ2-7; TRBD2 aligns across 7 bases. CDR3 DNA sequence: TGTGCCAGCAGTTTATGGGGGGGGTTACGGAACGAGCAGTACTTC. This codes for CASSLWGGLRNEQYF. Supplemented by reference TRBV28 and TRBJ2-7, the full variable domain reads DVKVTQSSRYLVKRTGEKVFLECVQDMDHENMFWYRQDPGLGLRLIYFSYDVKMKEKGDIPEGYSVSREKKERFSLILESASTNQTSMYLCASSLWGGLRNEQYFGPGTRLTVT.